This entry is about one T cell receptor beta chain. The data originate from a study of blood T cell repertoires in COVID-19. Overall study context: COVID-19 samples collected from the United States, Italy and Spain covered acute and convalescent phases. From T cells, B-cell-depleted T cells, or PBMCs came the material, which was cDNA or gDNA.

The CDR3 loop spans 13 amino acids. Germline V gene sequence: CDR1 SGHNT, CDR2 YYREEE (reference sequence). With 7 bases removed from V and 3 bases from J, the gap between germline ends came to 11 bases. Under the authors' procedure: For nucleated cells, counts were estimated from reference gene primer amplification. Here immunoSEQ multiplex PCR was the method, and the copy in TCRdb shows in-frame clones only, minus some. Clone size and the V and J calls come from that table; the DNA yielded D and trimming. The sample yields 30,000 to 35,000 clones, 70% to 90% seen once. The source material was peripheral blood. This chain joins TRBV5-4 and TRBJ2-1; D may be TRBD1 (6 bases). The source of this sequence is a woman aged 70-85 years with active COVID-19. CDR3 nucleotide sequence: TGTGCCAGCGGGGGCGGAATCTACAATGAGCAGTTCTTC. Protein product: CASGGGIYNEQFF.